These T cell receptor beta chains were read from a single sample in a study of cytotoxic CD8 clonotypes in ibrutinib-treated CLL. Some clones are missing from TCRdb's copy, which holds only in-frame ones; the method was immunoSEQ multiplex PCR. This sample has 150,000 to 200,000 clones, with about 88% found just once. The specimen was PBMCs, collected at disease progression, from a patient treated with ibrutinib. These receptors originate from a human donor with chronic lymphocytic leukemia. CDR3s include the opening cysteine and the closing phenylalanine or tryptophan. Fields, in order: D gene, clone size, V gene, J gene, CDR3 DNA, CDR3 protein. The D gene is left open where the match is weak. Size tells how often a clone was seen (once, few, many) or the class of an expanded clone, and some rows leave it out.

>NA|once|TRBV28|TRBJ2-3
TGTGCCAGCAGTTTAGGTAGCACAGATACGCAGTATTTT
CASSLGSTDTQYF
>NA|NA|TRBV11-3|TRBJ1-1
TGTGCCAGCAGCTTAGACTCCGGGCGTGAAGCTTTCTTT
CASSLDSGREAFF
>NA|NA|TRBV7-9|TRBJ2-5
TGTGCCAGCACCCCTGGAGTGGAAGAGACCCAGTACTTC
CASTPGVEETQYF
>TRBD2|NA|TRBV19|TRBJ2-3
TGTGCCAGTAGTAGGGGACTAGCTCTATTCCCAGATACGCAGTATTTT
CASSRGLALFPDTQYF
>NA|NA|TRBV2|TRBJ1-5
TGTGCCAGCAACCGACGGGACCTTCGCAATCAGCCCCAGCATTTT
CASNRRDLRNQPQHF
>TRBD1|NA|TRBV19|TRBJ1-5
TGTGCCAGTAGTAATTCTGGGATCAGACAGGGGTACAATCAGCCCCAGCATTTT
CASSNSGIRQGYNQPQHF
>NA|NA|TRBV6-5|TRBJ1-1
TGTGCCAGCAGTTACTTTGGGGAGACTGAAGCTTTCTTT
CASSYFGETEAFF
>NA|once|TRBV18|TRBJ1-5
TGTGCCAGCTCACCATCGCGGGACACCACCAATCAGCCCCAGCATTTT
CASSPSRDTTNQPQHF
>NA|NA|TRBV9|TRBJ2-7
TGTGCCAGCAGCGTAGGTCCAGCAGCCTACGAGCAGTACTTC
CASSVGPAAYEQYF
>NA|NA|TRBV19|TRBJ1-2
TGTGCCAGTACAGCGAAGGTACAGGCAAGTCTCTATGGCTACACCTTC
CASTAKVQASLYGYTF
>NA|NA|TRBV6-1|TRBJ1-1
TGTGCCAGCATAGTCAGGATGTCCGCTGAAGCTTTCTTT
CASIVRMSAEAFF
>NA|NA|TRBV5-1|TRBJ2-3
TGCGCCAGCAGCCCTACCGGTATTACCTCCGGCACAGATACGCAGTATTTT
CASSPTGITSGTDTQYF
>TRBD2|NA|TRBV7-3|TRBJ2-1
TGTGCCAGCAGCTTAGGCGGGGCAGCGGGAGCCTACAATGAGCAGTTCTTC
CASSLGGAAGAYNEQFF
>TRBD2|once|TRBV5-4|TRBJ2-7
TGTGCCAGCAGCTTAGGACTAGCGGACTCCTACGAGCAGTACTTC
CASSLGLADSYEQYF
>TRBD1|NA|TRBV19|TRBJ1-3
TGTGCCAGTAGTAACCTCAACAGGGGAAGCTCTGGAAACACCATATATTTT
CASSNLNRGSSGNTIYF
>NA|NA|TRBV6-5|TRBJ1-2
TGTGCCAGCAGTTACTCGGGGGGCGTTAGCAATGGCTACACCTTC
CASSYSGGVSNGYTF
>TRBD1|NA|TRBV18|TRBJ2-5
TGTGCCAGCTCCACGACAACAGGGGGTCGGGAGACCCAGTACTTC
CASSTTTGGRETQYF
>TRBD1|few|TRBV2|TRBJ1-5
TGTGCCAGCAGGCCGACAGGGGTTGGCAATCAGCCCCAGCATTTT
CASRPTGVGNQPQHF
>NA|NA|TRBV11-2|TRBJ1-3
TGTGCCAGCAGCGATACCTCCGGGACGGGACGCCTCTCTGGAAACACCATATATTTT
CASSDTSGTGRLSGNTIYF
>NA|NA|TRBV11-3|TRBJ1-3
TGTGCCAGCAGCCCCGGGGGAAACACCATATATTTT
CASSPGGNTIYF
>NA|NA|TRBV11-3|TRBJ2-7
TGTGCCAGCAGCCCCGGGGACCGACCAATCTACGAGCAGTACTTC
CASSPGDRPIYEQYF
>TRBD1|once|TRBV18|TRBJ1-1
TGTGCCAGCTCACCTCTGGCCCCGACAGGGGTAACTGAAGCTTTCTTT
CASSPLAPTGVTEAFF
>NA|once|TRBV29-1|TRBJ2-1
TGCAGCGCCAAACGCCTTTTAGAGCAGTTCTTC
CSAKRLLEQFF